A selection of T cell receptor beta chains follows, all from one sample in a study of OX40 agonist ivuxolimab in advanced cancers. Data came from immunoSEQ multiplex PCR; TCRdb stores just in-frame clones and leaves some out. The profile shows around 70,000 clones, around 84% of them singletons. Specimen: CD4+ or CD8+ T cells sorted from blood, collected in a trial of the OX40 agonist ivuxolimab. Receptor source: an adult with an advanced solid tumor such as melanoma, head and neck, liver or kidney cancer. The conserved cysteine and the conserved F or W are not part of the CDR3 here. The D gene is left open where the match is weak. Some rows have no size entry. The others give once, few or many, or a class for an expanded clone.

clone size | J gene | D gene | V gene | CDR3 protein
- | TRBJ2-2 | TRBD1 | TRBV10-1 | ASGRQGNGELF
- | TRBJ1-2 | TRBD1 | TRBV4-1 | ASSQGITGGWDGYT
- | TRBJ2-7 | - | TRBV11-2 | ASSSHGRLEQY
- | TRBJ2-7 | TRBD2 | TRBV28 | ASTEIKGGFYEQY
- | TRBJ1-2 | - | TRBV20-1 | SARAIWGYT
- | TRBJ2-1 | - | TRBV5-1 | ASFSLYGGEQF
- | TRBJ2-7 | - | TRBV20-1 | SARVDYEQY
- | TRBJ1-2 | - | TRBV2 | ASRPGYYGYT
- | TRBJ1-4 | - | TRBV6-5 | AHGFATNEKLF
- | TRBJ1-6 | TRBD1 | TRBV5-1 | ASTYSTGGNSPLH
- | TRBJ2-2 | - | TRBV9 | ASSAALNTGELF
- | TRBJ2-1 | - | TRBV7-2 | ASRRGGSPYNEQF
- | TRBJ2-1 | TRBD2 | TRBV5-1 | ASSLLAGGLTNEQF
- | TRBJ2-2 | - | TRBV7-2 | ASSFETHITGELF
- | TRBJ1-1 | - | TRBV7-9 | ASSFTNTEAF
- | TRBJ2-7 | TRBD2 | TRBV11-3 | ASSLSGSSYEQY
- | TRBJ2-2 | - | TRBV5-1 | ASKDTGELF
- | TRBJ2-5 | - | TRBV11-2 | ASSPGSRGAKTQY
once | TRBJ1-5 | - | TRBV7-9 | ASSLGLGQGGDQPQH
few | TRBJ1-2 | TRBD1 | TRBV10-3 | AARGGGVGGYT
- | TRBJ2-7 | TRBD2 | TRBV13 | ASSGGAYEQY
- | TRBJ2-3 | TRBD2 | TRBV11-2 | ASSRTAGGPTDTQY
- | TRBJ2-1 | TRBD1 | TRBV13 | ASTLYLGTGLF
- | TRBJ1-1 | - | TRBV9 | ASSVAGANTEAF
- | TRBJ1-5 | - | TRBV11-2 | ASSPDRDQPQH
- | TRBJ2-2 | - | TRBV6-4 | ASRTHINTGELF
- | TRBJ1-2 | TRBD1 | TRBV4-3 | ASSQTGNYGYT
- | TRBJ1-1 | - | TRBV19 | ASIRGGYTEAF
- | TRBJ2-5 | - | TRBV18 | ASSGQQETQY
few | TRBJ1-3 | - | TRBV19 | ASSRETGNTIY
once | TRBJ1-2 | TRBD1 | TRBV4-3 | ASSLQTGSGGGYT
- | TRBJ2-2 | TRBD2 | TRBV2 | ASRSSGGSDTGELF
few | TRBJ1-2 | - | TRBV7-2 | ASSLDGTPNYGYT
- | TRBJ2-7 | - | TRBV2 | AGGRQGEGEQY
- | TRBJ1-3 | - | TRBV19 | ASKPTTRFSGNTIY
- | TRBJ1-1 | TRBD1 | TRBV7-2 | ASSTGGGNTEAF
- | TRBJ1-2 | TRBD1 | TRBV29-1 | SVETRDRSYGYT
- | TRBJ2-7 | - | TRBV11-2 | ASSLVSPYEQY
- | TRBJ2-4 | - | TRBV5-5 | ASSLEVAKNIQY
- | TRBJ2-7 | TRBD2 | TRBV6-5 | ASSKGLAGKEQY
- | TRBJ1-4 | - | TRBV19 | ASSIVYGQKLF
- | TRBJ2-3 | TRBD1 | TRBV2 | ASSEDRSASTDTQY